This TCR beta chain was identified during a study of monozygotic twins with inflammatory bowel disease. General study points: Support was lacking for any single strong IBD-associated signal or clonotype.

Details on this clonotype: The antigen remains unidentified.

TCRdb re-called the 5' RACE reads; one entry per CDR3 protein, DNA not given. This table lists roughly 100,000 distinct CDR3 sequences. The CDR3 runs 14 residues. The germline gives CDR1 LGHNA, CDR2 YSLEER. The sequencing sample was made of blood. This sequence joins TRBV4-3 and TRBJ2-7. The receptor was derived from a human donor with ulcerative colitis or Crohn's disease, or a healthy co-twin of an affected twin (not recorded which). CDR3 protein: CASSQVTTPYEQYF.